This T cell receptor beta chain is drawn from a study of CD8 T cells in ankylosing spondylitis (dated by TCRdb to 2016 to 2017). Regarding the research as a whole: The study set out to find disease-linked TCR variants by profiling T cell receptor beta repertoires in ankylosing spondylitis patients and healthy donors. The whole study cohort included 85 to 120 healthy donors and 25 ankylosing spondylitis patients. Samples of peripheral blood were taken, and for ankylosing spondylitis patients, synovial fluid was collected as well.

TCRdb records Illumina MiSeq as the sequencer. Quantitative 5'-RACE with molecular barcodes was the method used to prepare the TCR beta libraries. The study's processing was this. A new computational method, built on a probabilistic model of VDJ rearrangement, was used to identify disease-linked TCR variants. TCRdb reanalyzed the raw reads on its own, using fastp at Q25 for trimming and MiXCR for clone calling, and kept in-frame beta chains. Identical CDR3 protein sequences are pooled into one entry, listed with their most common genes and DNA. The V and J calls, along with clone size, are taken from TCRdb and not from the paper's own processing. Recorded for this sample are about 30,000 distinct CDR3 sequences; more than 13% of them occurred a single time. The top ten clones comprise less than 40% of the sample. About this clonotype: Which antigen it targets is not known. Base qualities were left out, and no much larger clone turns up one base away.

Between the V and J ends, shortened by 3 bases and 4 bases respectively, the junction contains 10 bases. Reading from cysteine to phenylalanine, the CDR3 counts 13 amino acids. Of all the DNA, just the CDR3 is kept, 39 bases in frame from base 1. What the authors observed across the whole study: A TCR beta motif of about 8 highly homologous amino acid variants appeared characteristic of blood from ankylosing spondylitis patients. The disease-linked clones were reported to be significantly enriched in matched synovial fluid samples from ankylosing spondylitis patients. Some of the motif variants had been reported before in the synovial fluid and blood of reactive arthritis patients, a finding that suggests common disease-initiation mechanisms. The disease-linked clones showed a CD8+ phenotype and occurred at relatively low frequencies in peripheral blood.

The clonotype comes from a male donor with ankylosing spondylitis or in good health (not recorded which). The material sequenced was blood. The chain was built from TRBV12-3 or TRBV12-4 and TRBJ2-7, with the D gene not confidently named. This receptor has the CDR3 CASSLVLGYEQYF. The nucleotide sequence is given as TGTGCCAGCAGTTTGGTATTGGGTTACGAGCAGTACTTC.